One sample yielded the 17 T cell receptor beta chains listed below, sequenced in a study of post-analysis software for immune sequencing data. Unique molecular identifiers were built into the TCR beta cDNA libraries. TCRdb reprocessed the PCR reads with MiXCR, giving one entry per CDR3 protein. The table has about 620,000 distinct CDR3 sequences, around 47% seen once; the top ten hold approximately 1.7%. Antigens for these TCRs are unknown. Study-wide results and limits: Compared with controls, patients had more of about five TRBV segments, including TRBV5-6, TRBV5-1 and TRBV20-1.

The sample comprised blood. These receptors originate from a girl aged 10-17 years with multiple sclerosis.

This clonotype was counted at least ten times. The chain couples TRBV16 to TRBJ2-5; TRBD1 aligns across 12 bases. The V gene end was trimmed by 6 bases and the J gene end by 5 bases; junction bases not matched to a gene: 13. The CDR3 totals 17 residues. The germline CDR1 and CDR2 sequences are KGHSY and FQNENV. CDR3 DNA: TGTGCCAGCAGACGGGACAGGGGGCACCTCCGGGGCGAGACCCAGTACTTC. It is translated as CASRRDRGHLRGETQYF.

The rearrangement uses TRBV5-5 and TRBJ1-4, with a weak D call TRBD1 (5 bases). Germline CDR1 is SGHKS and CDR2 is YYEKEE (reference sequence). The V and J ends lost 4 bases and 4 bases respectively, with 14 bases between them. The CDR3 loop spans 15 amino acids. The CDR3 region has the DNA TGTGCCAGCAGCCCCACGGCAGGGTTTAATGAAAAACTGTTTTTT. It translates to CASSPTAGFNEKLFF.

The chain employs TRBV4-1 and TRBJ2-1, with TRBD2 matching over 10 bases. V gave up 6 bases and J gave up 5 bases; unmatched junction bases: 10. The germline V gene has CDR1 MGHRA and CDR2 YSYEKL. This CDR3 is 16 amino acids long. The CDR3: CASSSEGLAGDNEQFF. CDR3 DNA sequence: TGCGCCAGCAGTTCAGAAGGGCTAGCGGGAGACAATGAGCAGTTCTTC.

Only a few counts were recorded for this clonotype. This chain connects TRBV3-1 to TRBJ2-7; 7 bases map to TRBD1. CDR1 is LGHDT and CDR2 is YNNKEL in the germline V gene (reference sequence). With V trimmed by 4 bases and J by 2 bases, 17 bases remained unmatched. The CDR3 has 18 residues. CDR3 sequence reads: CASSPSRRFRDSAYEQYF. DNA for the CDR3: TGTGCCAGCAGCCCATCTCGACGTTTCCGGGACAGTGCCTACGAGCAGTACTTC.

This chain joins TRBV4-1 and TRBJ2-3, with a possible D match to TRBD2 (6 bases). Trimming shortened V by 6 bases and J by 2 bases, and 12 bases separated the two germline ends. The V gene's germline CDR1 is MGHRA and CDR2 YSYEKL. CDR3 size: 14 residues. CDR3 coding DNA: TGCGCCAGCAGGGGGGGACCGAACACAGATACGCAGTATTTT. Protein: CASRGGPNTDTQYF.

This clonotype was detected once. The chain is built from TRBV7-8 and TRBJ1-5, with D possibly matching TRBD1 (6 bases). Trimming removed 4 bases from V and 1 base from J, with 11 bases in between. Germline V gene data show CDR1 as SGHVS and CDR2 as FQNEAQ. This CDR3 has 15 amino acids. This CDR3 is CASSSIQGSNQPQHF. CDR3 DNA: TGTGCCAGCAGCTCGATACAGGGAAGCAATCAGCCCCAGCATTTT.

CDR3 sequence: CAWSVRRASVIPYEQYF. The CDR3 DNA is TGTGCCTGGAGTGTACGGCGGGCTAGCGTGATTCCCTACGAGCAGTACTTC. The V gene is TRBV30, the J gene TRBJ2-7, with TRBD2 as a possible D gene (6 bases). V was trimmed by 0 bases and J by 2 bases, leaving 20 bases between them. CDR1 and CDR2 (germline): GTSNPN, SVGIG (reference sequence). The CDR3 length is 17 residues.

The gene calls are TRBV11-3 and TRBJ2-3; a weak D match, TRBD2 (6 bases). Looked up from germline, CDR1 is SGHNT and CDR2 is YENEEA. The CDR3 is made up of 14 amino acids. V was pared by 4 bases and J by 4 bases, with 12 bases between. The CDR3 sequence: CASSSRDSADTQYF. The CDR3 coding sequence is TGTGCCAGCAGCTCCCGGGACTCGGCAGATACGCAGTATTTT. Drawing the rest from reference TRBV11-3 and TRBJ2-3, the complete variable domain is EAGVVQSPRYKIIEKKQPVAFWCNPISGHNTLYWYLQNLGQGPELLIRYENEEAVDDSQLPKDRFSAERLKGVDSTLKIQPAELGDSAVYLCASSSRDSADTQYFGPGTRLTVL.

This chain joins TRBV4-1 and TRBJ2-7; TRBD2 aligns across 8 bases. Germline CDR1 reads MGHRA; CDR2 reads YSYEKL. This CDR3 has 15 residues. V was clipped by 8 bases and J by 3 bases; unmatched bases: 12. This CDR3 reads CASSSQRGSYYEQYF. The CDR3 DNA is TGCGCCAGCTCCTCCCAGCGGGGGTCATACTACGAGCAGTACTTC.

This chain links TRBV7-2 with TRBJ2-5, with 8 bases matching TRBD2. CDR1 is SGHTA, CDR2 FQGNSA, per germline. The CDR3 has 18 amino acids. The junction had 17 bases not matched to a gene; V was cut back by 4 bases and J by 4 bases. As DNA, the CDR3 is TGTGCCAGCAGCTCCCACCTCCCCCAAGCGGGAGTAGGAGAGACCCAGTACTTC. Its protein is CASSSHLPQAGVGETQYF.

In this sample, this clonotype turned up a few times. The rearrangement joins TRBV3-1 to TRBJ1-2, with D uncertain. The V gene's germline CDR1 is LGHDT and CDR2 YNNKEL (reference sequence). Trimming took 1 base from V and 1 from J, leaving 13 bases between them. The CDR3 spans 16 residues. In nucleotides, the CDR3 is TGTGCCAGCAGCCAAGTCCCCTTGGACCTTAACTATGGCTACACCTTC. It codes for CASSQVPLDLNYGYTF.

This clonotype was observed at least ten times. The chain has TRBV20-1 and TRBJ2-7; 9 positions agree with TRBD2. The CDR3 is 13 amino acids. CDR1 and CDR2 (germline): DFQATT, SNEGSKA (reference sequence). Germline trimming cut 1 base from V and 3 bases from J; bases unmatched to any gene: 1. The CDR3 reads CSARGTSDYEQYF. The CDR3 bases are TGCAGTGCTAGAGGGACTAGCGACTACGAGCAGTACTTC.

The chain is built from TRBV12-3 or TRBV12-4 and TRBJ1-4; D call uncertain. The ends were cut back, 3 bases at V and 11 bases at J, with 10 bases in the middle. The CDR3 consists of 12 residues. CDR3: CASSLGSDKLFF. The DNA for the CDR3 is TGTGCCAGCAGTTTGGGGTCGGACAAACTGTTTTTT.

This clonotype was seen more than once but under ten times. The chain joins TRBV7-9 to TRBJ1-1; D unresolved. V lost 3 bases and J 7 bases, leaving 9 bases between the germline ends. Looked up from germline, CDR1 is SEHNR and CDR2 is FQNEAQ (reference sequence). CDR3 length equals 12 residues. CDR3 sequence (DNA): TGTGCCAGCAGCTTCGGCCTCCGTGAAGCTTTCTTT. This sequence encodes CASSFGLREAFF.

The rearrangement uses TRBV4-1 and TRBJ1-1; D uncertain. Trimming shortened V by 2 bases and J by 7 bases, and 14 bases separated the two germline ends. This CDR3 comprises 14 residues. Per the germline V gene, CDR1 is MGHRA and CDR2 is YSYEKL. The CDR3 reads CASSQKMRGYEAFF. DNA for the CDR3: TGCGCCAGCAGCCAAAAGATGAGAGGGTATGAAGCTTTCTTT.

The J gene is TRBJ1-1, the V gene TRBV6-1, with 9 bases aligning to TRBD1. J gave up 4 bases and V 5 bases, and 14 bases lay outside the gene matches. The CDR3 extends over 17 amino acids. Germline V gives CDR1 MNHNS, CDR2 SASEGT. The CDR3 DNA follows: TGTGCCAGCAGTCGACTTGTCCCGGGACAGGGACCCACTGAAGCTTTCTTT. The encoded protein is CASSRLVPGQGPTEAFF.

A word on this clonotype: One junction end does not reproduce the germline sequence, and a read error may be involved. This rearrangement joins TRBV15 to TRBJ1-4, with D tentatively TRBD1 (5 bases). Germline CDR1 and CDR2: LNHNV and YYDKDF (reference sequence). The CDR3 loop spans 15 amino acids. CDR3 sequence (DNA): TGTGCCACCAGCAGAGATCGGGGGGGATCTGAAAAACTGTGTTTT. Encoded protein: CATSRDRGGSEKLCF.